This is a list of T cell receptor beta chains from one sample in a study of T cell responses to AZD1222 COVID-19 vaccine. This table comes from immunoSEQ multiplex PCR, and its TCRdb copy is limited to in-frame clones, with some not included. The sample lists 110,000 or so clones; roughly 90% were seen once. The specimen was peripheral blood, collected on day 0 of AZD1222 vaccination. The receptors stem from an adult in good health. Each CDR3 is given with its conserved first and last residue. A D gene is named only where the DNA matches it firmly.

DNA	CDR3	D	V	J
TGTGCCAGTAGCCTACTGCCAGCGGGGGGGTACCAAGAGACCCAGTACTTC	CASSLLPAGGYQETQYF	TRBD2	TRBV19	TRBJ2-5
TGTGCCACCAGCAGAGGGACGGGCAATTCACCCCTCCACTTT	CATSRGTGNSPLHF	.	TRBV15	TRBJ1-6
TGTGCCACCGGGCGGTGGGACAGACTGTTTTTT	CATGRWDRLFF	TRBD1	TRBV24-1	TRBJ2-2
TGTGCCAGCAGCATGTGGAAATCAGATACGCAGTATTTT	CASSMWKSDTQYF	.	TRBV7-2	TRBJ2-3
TGTGCCAGCAGTTACTCTTGGGAGGGCGGAATAAATGAGCAGTTCTTC	CASSYSWEGGINEQFF	TRBD2	TRBV6-5	TRBJ2-1
TGTGCCAGCAGCCAGTTAGACCAACTCTATGGCTACACCTTC	CASSQLDQLYGYTF	.	TRBV14	TRBJ1-2
TGTGCCACCCGGGACAGTTTAGCAACTAATGAAAAACTGTTTTTT	CATRDSLATNEKLFF	TRBD1	TRBV10-3	TRBJ1-4
TGTGCCAGCAGCCAAGATTACAGTCAGCCCCAGCATTTT	CASSQDYSQPQHF	.	TRBV3-1/TRBV3-2	TRBJ1-5
TGCGCCAGCAGCCACGCAGCAGACTACGAGCAGTACTTC	CASSHAADYEQYF	.	TRBV4-1	TRBJ2-7
TGTGCCAGCTCCCCCGACGGGGCCTATGGCTACACCTTC	CASSPDGAYGYTF	.	TRBV18	TRBJ1-2
TGTGCCAGCAGCCAAGCCCAATACACCGGGGAGCTGTTTTTT	CASSQAQYTGELFF	.	TRBV3-1/TRBV3-2	TRBJ2-2